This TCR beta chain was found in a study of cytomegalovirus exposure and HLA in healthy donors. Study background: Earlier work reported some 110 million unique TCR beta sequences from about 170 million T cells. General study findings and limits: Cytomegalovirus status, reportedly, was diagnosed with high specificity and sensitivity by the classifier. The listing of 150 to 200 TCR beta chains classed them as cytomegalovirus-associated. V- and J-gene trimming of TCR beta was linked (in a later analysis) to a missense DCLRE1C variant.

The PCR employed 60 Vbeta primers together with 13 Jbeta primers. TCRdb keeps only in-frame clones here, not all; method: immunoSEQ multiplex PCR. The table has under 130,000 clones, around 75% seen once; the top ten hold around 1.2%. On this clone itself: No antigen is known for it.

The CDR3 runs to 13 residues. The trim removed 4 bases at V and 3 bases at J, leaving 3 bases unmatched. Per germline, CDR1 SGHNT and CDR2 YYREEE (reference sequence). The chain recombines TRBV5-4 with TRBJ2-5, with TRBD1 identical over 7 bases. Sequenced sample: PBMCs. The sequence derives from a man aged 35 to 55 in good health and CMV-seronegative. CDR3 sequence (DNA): TGTGCCAGCAGCCTAGACAGGGAAGAGACCCAGTACTTC. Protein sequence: CASSLDREETQYF.